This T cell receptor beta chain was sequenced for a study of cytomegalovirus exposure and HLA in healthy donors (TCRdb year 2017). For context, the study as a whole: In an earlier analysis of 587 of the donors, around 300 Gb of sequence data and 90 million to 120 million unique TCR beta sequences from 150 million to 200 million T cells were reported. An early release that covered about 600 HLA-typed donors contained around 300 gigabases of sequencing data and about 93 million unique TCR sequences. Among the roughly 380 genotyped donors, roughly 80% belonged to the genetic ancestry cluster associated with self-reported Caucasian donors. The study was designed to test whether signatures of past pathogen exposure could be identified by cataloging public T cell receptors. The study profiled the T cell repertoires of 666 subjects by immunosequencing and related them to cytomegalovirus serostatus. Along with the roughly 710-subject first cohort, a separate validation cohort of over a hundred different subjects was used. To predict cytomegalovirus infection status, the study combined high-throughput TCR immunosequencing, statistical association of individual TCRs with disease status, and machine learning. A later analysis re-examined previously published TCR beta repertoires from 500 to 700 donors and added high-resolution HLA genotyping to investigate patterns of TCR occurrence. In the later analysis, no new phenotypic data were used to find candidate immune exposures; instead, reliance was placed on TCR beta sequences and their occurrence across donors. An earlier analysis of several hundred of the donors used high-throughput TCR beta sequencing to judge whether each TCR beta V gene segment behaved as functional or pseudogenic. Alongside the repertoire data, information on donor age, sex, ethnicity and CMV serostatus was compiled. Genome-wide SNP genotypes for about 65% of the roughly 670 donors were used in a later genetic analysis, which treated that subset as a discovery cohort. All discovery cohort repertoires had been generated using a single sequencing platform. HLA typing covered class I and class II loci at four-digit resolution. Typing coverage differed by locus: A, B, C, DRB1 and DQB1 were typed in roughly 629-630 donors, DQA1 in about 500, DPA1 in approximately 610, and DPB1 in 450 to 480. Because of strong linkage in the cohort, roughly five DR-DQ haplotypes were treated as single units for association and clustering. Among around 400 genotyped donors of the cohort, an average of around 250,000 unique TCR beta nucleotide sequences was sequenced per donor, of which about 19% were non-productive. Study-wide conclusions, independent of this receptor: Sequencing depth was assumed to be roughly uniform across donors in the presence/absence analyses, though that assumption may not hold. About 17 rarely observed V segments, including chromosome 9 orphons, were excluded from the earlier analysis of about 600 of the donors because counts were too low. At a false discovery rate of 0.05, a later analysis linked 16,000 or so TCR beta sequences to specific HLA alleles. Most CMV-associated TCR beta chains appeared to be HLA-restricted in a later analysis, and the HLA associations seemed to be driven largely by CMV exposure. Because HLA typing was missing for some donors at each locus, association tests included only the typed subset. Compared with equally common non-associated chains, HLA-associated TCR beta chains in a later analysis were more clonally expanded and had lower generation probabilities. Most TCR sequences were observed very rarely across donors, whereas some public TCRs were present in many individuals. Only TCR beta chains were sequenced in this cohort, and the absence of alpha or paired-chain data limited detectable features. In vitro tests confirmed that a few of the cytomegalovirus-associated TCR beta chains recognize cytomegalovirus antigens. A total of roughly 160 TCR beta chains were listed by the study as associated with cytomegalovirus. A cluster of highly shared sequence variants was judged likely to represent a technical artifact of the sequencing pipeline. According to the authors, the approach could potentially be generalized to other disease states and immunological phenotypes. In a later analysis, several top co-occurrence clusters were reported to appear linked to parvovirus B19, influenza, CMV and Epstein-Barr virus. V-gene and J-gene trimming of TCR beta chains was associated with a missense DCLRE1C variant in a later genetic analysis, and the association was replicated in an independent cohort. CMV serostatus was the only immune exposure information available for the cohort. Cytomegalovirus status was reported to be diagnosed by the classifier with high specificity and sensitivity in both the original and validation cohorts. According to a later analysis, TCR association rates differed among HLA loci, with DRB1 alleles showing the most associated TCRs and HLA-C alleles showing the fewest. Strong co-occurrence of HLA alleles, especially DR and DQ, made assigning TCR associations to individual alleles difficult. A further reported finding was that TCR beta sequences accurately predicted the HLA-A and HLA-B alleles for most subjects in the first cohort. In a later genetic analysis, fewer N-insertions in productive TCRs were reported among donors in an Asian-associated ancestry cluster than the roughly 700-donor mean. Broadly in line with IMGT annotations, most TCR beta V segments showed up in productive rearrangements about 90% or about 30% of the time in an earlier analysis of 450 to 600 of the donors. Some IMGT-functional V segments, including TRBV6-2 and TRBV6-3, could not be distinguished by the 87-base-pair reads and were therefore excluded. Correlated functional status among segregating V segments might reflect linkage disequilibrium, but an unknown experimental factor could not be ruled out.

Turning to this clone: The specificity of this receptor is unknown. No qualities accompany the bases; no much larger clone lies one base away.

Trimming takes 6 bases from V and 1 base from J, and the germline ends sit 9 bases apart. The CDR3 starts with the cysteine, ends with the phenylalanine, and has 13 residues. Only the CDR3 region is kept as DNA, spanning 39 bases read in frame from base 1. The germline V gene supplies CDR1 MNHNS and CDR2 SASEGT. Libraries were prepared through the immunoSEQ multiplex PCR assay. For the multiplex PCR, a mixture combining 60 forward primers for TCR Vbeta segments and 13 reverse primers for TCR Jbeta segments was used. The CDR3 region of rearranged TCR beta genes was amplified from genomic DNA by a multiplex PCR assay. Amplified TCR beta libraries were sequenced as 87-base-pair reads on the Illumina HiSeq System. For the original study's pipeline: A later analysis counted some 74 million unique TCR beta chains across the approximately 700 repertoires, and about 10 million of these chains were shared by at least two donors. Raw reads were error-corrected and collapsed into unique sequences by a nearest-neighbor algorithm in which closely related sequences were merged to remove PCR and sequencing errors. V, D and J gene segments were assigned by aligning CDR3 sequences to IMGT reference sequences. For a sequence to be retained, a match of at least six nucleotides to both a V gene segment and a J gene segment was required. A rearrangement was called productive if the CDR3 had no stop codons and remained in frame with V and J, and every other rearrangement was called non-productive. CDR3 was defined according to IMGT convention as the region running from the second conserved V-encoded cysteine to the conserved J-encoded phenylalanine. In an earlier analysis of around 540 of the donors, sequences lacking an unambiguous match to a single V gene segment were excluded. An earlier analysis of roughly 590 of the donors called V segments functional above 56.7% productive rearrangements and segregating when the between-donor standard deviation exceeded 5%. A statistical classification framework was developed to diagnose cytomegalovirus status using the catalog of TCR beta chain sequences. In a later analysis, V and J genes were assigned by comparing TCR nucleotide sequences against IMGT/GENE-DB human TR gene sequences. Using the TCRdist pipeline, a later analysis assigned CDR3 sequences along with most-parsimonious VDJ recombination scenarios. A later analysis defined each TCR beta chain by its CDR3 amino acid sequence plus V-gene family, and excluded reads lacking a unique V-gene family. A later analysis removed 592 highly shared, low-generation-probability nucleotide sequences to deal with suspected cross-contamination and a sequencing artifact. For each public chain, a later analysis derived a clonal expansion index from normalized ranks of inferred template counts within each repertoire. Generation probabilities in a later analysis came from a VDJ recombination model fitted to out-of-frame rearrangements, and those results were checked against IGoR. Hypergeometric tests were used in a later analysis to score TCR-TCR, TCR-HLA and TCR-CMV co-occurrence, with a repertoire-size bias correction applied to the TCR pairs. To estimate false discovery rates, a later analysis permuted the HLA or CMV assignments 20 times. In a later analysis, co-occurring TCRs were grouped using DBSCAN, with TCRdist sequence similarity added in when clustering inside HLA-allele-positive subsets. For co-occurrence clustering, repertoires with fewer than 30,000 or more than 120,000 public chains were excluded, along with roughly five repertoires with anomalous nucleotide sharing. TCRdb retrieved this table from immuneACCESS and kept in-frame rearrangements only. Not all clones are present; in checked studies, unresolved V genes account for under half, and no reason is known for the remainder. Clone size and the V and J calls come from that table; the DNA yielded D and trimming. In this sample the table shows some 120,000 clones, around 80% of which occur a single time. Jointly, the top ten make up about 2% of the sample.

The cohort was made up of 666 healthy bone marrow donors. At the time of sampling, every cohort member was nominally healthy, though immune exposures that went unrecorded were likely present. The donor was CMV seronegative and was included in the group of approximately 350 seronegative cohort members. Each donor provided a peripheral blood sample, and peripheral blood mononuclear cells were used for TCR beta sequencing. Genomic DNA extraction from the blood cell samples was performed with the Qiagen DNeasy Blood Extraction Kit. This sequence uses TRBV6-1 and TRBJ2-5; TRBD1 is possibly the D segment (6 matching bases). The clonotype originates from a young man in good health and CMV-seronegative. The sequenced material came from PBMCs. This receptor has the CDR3 CASRLQGQETQYF. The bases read TGTGCCAGCAGGCTACAGGGCCAAGAGACCCAGTACTTC.